These T cell receptor beta chains were read from a single sample in a study of shared clonotypes between healthy human individuals. The assay was immunoSEQ multiplex PCR, and TCRdb's table has in-frame clones only and misses some. The sample has about 480,000 clones, 75% to 85% seen once. The sequencing input was PBMCs. The receptors were gathered from a woman between 40 and 55 years old in good health. Some clones in this sample may be carry-over from other donors' samples. Each CDR3 is given with its conserved first and last residue. Clone size is stated in some rows and not others, as once, few, many or a class when expanded.

TRBV27	TRBJ2-2	once	CASRTMGPNTGELFF
TRBV7-2	TRBJ2-2	-	CASRSGGGVPTGELFF
TRBV28	TRBJ2-2	few	CASSPPGGRGCTGELFF
TRBV6-5	TRBJ2-1	-	CASSRTSGGYNEQFF
TRBV19	TRBJ1-1	few	CASSISMNTEAFF
TRBV27	TRBJ2-7	-	CASSLGVSGRGEQYF
TRBV29-1	TRBJ1-2	once	CSVEPGQGYGYTF
TRBV5-5	TRBJ2-1	-	CASSTRGLAGDKNEQFF
TRBV15	TRBJ1-4	-	CATSRDYGGGEKLFF
TRBV28	TRBJ1-2	-	CASSPQGALFYGYTF
TRBV28	TRBJ2-1	-	CASSLIRGKVHEQFF
TRBV11-2	TRBJ2-6	-	CASSSLTGANVLTF
TRBV11-2	TRBJ2-7	few	CASSPTGPYEQYF
TRBV4-2	TRBJ2-7	few	CASSQLGSGSEQYF
TRBV2	TRBJ1-5	few	CASGRAQHF
TRBV7-8	TRBJ2-5	-	CASSLVGSEPLLAQYF
TRBV19	TRBJ1-2	-	CASSKGLGAYGYTF
TRBV2	TRBJ2-1	few	CATHVGLTYNEQFF
TRBV9	TRBJ2-7	once	CASSVAGRPLDEQYF
TRBV29-1	TRBJ2-7	-	CSVVGGGPSYEQYF
TRBV10-3	TRBJ2-7	many	CAISGGTSGNYEQYF
TRBV25-1	TRBJ2-7	-	CASSAPQGNLYEQYF
TRBV5-6	TRBJ1-4	-	CASSGTVNEKLFF
TRBV30	TRBJ1-5	-	CAWGRTDRGSLRNQPQHF
TRBV9	TRBJ2-3	-	CASSGTGMDTQYF